The present T cell receptor beta chain was sequenced within a study of cytomegalovirus exposure and HLA in healthy donors (dated by TCRdb to 2016 to 2017). As for the study more broadly: An earlier analysis of approximately 640 of the donors reported 250 to 350 Gb of sequence data and approximately 110 million unique TCR beta sequences from about 179 million T cells. About 5 DR-DQ haplotypes were handled as single units for association and clustering, since linkage in the cohort was strong. The study aimed to test whether cataloging public T cell receptors could reveal signatures of past pathogen exposure. Class I and class II HLA loci were covered by the typing at four-digit resolution. The study combined high-throughput TCR immunosequencing, statistical association of individual TCRs with disease status, and machine learning to predict cytomegalovirus infection status. In addition to the first cohort of around 670 subjects, a separate validation cohort of under 150 different subjects was used. A later analysis re-examined previously published TCR beta repertoires from just over 650 donors and added high-resolution HLA genotyping to investigate patterns of TCR occurrence. The genetic ancestry cluster associated with self-reported Caucasian donors included 81% of the approximately 400 genotyped donors. Typing coverage varied by locus: 629-630 donors for A, B, C, DRB1 and DQB1; more than 500 for DQA1; 606 for DPA1; roughly 450 for DPB1. The later analysis used no new phenotypic data to find candidate immune exposures, relying instead on TCR beta sequences and their occurrence across donors. An earlier analysis of a few hundred of the donors applied high-throughput TCR beta sequencing to assess whether each TCR beta V gene segment acted as functional or pseudogenic. An early release covering about 600 HLA-typed donors comprised 250 to 350 gigabases of sequencing data and around 80 million unique TCR sequences. A later genetic analysis took genome-wide SNP genotypes for about three fifths of the 666 donors and used that subset as a discovery cohort. Every repertoire in the discovery cohort had been generated on one and the same sequencing platform. Using immunosequencing, the study profiled T cell repertoires from some 670 subjects and related those repertoires to cytomegalovirus serostatus. Among 300 to 500 genotyped donors of the cohort, an average of roughly 230,000 unique TCR beta nucleotide sequences was sequenced per donor, of which approximately 19% were non-productive. Donor age, sex, ethnicity and CMV serostatus were compiled together with the repertoire data. The paper's findings and limits, for the study overall: A later analysis found that most CMV-associated TCR beta chains appeared HLA-restricted, with HLA associations seemingly driven largely by CMV exposure. This cohort had only TCR beta chains sequenced, and the lack of alpha or paired-chain data limited which features could be detected. Some IMGT-functional V segments, including TRBV6-2 and TRBV6-3, could not be told apart with the 87-base-pair reads, so those segments were excluded. Roughly uniform sequencing depth across donors was assumed in presence/absence analyses, although this assumption may not hold. A few of the identified cytomegalovirus-associated TCR beta chains were confirmed in vitro to be specific for cytomegalovirus antigens. Compared with equally common non-associated chains, HLA-associated TCR beta chains in a later analysis were more clonally expanded and had lower generation probabilities. CMV serostatus was the only immune exposure information available for the cohort. A later analysis found that TCR association rates varied across HLA loci, with DRB1 alleles showing the most associated TCRs and HLA-C alleles the fewest. The authors suggested that the approach could potentially be extended to other disease states and immunological phenotypes. In an earlier analysis of fewer than 700 of the donors, most TCR beta V segments appeared in productive rearrangements about 90% or about 30% of the time, broadly matching IMGT annotations. The earlier analysis of approximately 540 of the donors excluded seventeen rarely observed V segments, including chromosome 9 orphons, because counts were too low. In the study, approximately 160 TCR beta chains were listed as associated with cytomegalovirus. A later analysis associated 15,000 to 20,000 TCR beta sequences with specific HLA alleles at a false discovery rate of 0.05. In a later genetic analysis, fewer N-insertions in productive TCRs were reported among donors in an Asian-associated ancestry cluster than the roughly 640-donor mean. In both the original and validation cohorts, the classifier was reported to diagnose cytomegalovirus status with high specificity and sensitivity. Because some donors lacked HLA typing at each locus, the association tests relied only on the typed subset. A further reported finding was that TCR beta sequences accurately predicted the HLA-A and HLA-B alleles for most subjects in the first cohort. Several of the top co-occurrence clusters appeared to be linked to parvovirus B19, influenza, CMV and Epstein-Barr virus, according to a later analysis. While some public TCRs were present in many individuals, most TCR sequences turned up only very rarely across donors. A cluster of highly shared sequence variants was judged likely to be a technical artifact of the sequencing pipeline. Linkage disequilibrium might explain the correlated functional status among segregating V segments, but an unknown experimental factor could not be excluded. When HLA alleles, especially DR and DQ, strongly co-occurred, attributing TCR associations to individual alleles was difficult. An association between a missense DCLRE1C variant and V-gene and J-gene trimming of TCR beta chains was found in a later genetic analysis and replicated in an independent cohort.

As concerns this clone: It has no known antigen specificity.

In total, just over 650 healthy bone marrow donors made up the cohort. Cohort members were all nominally healthy when sampled, although unrecorded immune exposures were likely present. The donor tested CMV seropositive, placing the donor among the 290 or so seropositive members of the cohort. A peripheral blood sample was collected from each donor, and TCR beta sequencing was performed on peripheral blood mononuclear cells. The Qiagen DNeasy Blood Extraction Kit was used to extract genomic DNA from the blood cell samples. The germline V gene gives CDR1 as SGHRS and CDR2 as YFSETQ. V loses 3 bases at its end and J loses 6 bases; junction bases beyond the gene matches: 9. Including the terminal cysteine and phenylalanine, the CDR3 comprises 16 residues. The only DNA kept is the CDR3, 48 bases in frame from the first base. The library was prepared using the immunoSEQ multiplex PCR assay. For the multiplex PCR, a mixture combining 60 forward primers for TCR Vbeta segments and 13 reverse primers for TCR Jbeta segments was used. A multiplex PCR assay on genomic DNA amplified the CDR3 region of rearranged TCR beta genes. The amplified TCR beta libraries were sequenced on the Illumina HiSeq System as 87-base-pair reads. Turning to the authors' computational methods: In a later analysis, roughly 80 million unique TCR beta chains were counted across the roughly 610 repertoires, and roughly 9.9 million of these chains were shared by at least two donors. Raw reads were error-corrected and collapsed into unique sequences by a nearest-neighbor algorithm in which closely related sequences were merged to remove PCR and sequencing errors. Alignment of CDR3 sequences to IMGT reference sequences was used to assign V, D and J gene segments. For a sequence to be retained, a match of at least six nucleotides was required to both a V gene segment and a J gene segment. Rearrangements were classified as productive when the CDR3 lacked stop codons and remained in frame with V and J, and all other rearrangements were classified as non-productive. Following IMGT convention, CDR3 was defined as the stretch from the second conserved V-encoded cysteine up to the conserved J-encoded phenylalanine. In an earlier analysis of more than 550 of the donors, sequences lacking an unambiguous match to a single V gene segment were excluded. An earlier analysis of over 450 of the donors classified V segments as functional when productive rearrangements were above 56.7% and as segregating when the standard deviation between donors was above 5%. A statistical classification framework was built for diagnosing cytomegalovirus status from the catalog of TCR beta chain sequences. V and J gene assignment, in a later analysis, came from comparing TCR nucleotide sequences with IMGT/GENE-DB human TR gene sequences. The TCRdist pipeline was used in a later analysis to assign CDR3 sequences and most-parsimonious VDJ recombination scenarios. A later analysis defined each TCR beta chain by its CDR3 amino acid sequence plus V-gene family, and excluded reads lacking a unique V-gene family. As a way to deal with suspected cross-contamination and a sequencing artifact, a later analysis dropped more than 500 nucleotide sequences that were highly shared and had low generation probability. In a later analysis, a clonal expansion index was calculated for each public chain from normalized within-repertoire ranks of inferred template counts. In a later analysis, generation probabilities were computed using a VDJ recombination model fitted to out-of-frame rearrangements, and the results were checked against IGoR. In a later analysis, hypergeometric tests were used to score TCR-TCR, TCR-HLA and TCR-CMV co-occurrence, with a repertoire-size bias correction applied to TCR pairs. To estimate false discovery rates, a later analysis permuted the HLA or CMV assignments 20 times. In a later analysis, co-occurring TCRs were grouped using DBSCAN, with TCRdist sequence similarity added in when clustering inside HLA-allele-positive subsets. For co-occurrence clustering, repertoires with fewer than 30,000 or more than 120,000 public chains were excluded, along with roughly 5 repertoires with anomalous nucleotide sharing. In its TCRdb copy, this immuneACCESS table keeps in-frame sequences only and misses some clones. Where compared with another copy, unresolved V genes explain less than half of these, and the others have no known cause. The DNA was the basis for D and trimming; V, J and clone size are from that table. The sample table on file contains 200,000 to 250,000 clones. The leading ten clones occupy 0.75% to 1% of the sample.

This receptor chain uses TRBV5-1 and TRBJ2-2; 9 central bases correspond to TRBD1. The clonotype originates from a woman younger than 45 in good health and CMV-seropositive. The sample consisted of PBMCs. The CDR3 region reads CASSWETGGASGELFF. The DNA sequence is as follows: TGCGCCAGCAGCTGGGAAACAGGGGGCGCGTCCGGGGAGCTGTTTTTT.